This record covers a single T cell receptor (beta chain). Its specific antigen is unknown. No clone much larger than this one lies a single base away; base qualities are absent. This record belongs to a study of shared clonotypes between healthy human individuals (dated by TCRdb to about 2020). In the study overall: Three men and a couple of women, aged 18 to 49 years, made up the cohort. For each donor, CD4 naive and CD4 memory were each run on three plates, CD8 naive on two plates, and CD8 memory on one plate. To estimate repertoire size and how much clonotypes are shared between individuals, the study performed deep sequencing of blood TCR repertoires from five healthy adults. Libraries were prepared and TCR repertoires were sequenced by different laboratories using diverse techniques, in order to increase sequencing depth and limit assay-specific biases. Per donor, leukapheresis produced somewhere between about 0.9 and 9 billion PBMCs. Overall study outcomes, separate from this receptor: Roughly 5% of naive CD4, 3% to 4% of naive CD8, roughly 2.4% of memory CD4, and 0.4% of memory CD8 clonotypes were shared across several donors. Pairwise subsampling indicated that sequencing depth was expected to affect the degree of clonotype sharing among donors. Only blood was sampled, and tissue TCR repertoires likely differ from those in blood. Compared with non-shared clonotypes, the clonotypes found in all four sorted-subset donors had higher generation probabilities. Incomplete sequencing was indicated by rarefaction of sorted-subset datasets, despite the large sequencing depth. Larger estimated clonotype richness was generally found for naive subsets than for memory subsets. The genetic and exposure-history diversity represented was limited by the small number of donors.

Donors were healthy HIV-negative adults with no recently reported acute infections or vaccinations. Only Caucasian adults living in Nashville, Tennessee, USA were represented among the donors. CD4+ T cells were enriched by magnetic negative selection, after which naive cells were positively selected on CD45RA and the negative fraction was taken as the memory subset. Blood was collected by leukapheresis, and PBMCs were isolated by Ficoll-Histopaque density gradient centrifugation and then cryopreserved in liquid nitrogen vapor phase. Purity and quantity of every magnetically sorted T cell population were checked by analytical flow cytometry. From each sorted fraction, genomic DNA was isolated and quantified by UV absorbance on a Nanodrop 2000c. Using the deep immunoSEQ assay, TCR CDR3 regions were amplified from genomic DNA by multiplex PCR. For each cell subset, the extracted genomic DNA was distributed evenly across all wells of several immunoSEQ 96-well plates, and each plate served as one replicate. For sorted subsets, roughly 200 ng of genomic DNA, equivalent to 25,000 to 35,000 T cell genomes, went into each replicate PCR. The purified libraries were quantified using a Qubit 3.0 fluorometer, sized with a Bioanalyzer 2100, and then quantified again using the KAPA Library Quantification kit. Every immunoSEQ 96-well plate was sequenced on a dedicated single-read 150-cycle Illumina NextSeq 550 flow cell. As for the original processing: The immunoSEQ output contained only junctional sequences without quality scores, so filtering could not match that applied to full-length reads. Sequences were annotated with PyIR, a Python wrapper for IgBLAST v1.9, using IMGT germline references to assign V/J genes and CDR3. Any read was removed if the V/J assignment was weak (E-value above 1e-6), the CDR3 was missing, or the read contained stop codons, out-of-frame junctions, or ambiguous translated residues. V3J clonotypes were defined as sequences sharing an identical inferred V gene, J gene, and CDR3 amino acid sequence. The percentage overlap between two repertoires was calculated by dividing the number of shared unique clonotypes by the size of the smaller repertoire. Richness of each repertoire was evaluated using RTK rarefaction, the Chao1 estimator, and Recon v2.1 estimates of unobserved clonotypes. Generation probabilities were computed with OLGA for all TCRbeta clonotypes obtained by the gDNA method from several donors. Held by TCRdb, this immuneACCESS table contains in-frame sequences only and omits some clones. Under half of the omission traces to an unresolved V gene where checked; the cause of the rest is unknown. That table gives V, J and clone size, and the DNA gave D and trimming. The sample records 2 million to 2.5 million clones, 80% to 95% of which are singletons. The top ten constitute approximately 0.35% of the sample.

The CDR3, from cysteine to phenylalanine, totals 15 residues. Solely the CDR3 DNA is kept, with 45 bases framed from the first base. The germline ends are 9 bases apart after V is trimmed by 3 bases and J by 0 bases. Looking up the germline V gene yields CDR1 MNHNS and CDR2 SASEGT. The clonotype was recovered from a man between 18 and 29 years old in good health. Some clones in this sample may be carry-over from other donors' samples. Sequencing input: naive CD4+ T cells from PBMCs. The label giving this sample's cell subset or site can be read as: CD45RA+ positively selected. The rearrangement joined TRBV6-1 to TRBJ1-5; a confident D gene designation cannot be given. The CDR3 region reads CASSDTAYSNQPQHF. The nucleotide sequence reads TGTGCCAGCAGTGACACAGCTTATAGCAATCAGCCCCAGCATTTT.